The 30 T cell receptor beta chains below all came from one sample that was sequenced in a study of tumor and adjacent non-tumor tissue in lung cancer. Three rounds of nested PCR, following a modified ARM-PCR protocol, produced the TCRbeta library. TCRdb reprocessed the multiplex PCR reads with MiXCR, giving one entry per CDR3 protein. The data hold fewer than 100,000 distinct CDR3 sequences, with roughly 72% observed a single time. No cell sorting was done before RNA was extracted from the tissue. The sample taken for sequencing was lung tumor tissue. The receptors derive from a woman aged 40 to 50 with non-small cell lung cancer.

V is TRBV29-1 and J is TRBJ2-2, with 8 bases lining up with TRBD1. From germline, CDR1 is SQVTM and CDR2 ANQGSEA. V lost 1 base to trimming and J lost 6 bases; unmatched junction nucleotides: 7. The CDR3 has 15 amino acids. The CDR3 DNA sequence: TGCAGCGTTGAAGCCAGGGGGCGTGCGTCCGGGGAGCTGTTTTTT. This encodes CSVEARGRASGELFF.

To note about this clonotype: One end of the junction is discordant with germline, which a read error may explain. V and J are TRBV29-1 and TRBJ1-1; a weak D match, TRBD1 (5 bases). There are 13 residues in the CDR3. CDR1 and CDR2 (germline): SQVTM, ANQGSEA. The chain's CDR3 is CSASGLPSTEAFF. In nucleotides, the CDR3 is TGCAGCGCCTCAGGGTTACCAAGCACTGAGGCTTTCTTT. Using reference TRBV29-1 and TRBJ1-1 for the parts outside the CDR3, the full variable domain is SAVISQKPSRDICQRGTSLTIQCQVDSQVTMMFWYRQQPGQSLTLIATANQGSEATYESGFVIDKFPISRPNLTFSTLTVSNMSPEDSSIYLCSASGLPSTEAFFGQGTRLTVV.

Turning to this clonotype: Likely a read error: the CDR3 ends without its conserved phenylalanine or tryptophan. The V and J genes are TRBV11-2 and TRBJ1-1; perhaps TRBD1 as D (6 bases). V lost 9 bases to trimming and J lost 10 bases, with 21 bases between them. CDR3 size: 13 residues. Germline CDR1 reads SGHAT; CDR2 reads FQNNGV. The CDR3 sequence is CASNLVGGSGAFL. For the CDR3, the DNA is TGTGCCAGTAACTTAGTGGGGGGCTCGGGAGCTTTCCTT.

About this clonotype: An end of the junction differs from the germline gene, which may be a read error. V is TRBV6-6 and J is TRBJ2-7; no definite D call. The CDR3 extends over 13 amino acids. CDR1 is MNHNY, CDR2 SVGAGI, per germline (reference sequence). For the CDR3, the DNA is TGTGTCAGCAGTCAGATAACGGTCTACGAGCAGTACTTC. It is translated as CVSSQITVYEQYF.

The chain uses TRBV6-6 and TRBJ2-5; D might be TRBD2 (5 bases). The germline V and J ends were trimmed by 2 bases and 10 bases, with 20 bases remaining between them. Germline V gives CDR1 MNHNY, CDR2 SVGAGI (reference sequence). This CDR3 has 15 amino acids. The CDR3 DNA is TGTGCCAGCAGTTACGATTCGGGGTGGAGTCAGATCCAGTACTTC. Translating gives CASSYDSGWSQIQYF.

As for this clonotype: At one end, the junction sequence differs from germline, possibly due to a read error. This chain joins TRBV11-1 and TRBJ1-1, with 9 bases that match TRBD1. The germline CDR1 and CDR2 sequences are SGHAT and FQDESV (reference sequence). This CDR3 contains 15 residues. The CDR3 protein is CANSHAGQGITESFF. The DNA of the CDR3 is TGTGCCAACAGCCACGCGGGACAGGGAATCACTGAATCTTTCTTT. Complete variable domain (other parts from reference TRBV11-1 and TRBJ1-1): EAEVAQSPRYKITEKSQAVAFWCDPISGHATLYWYRQILGQGPELLVQFQDESVVDDSQLPKDRFSAERLKGVDSTLKIQPAELGDSAMYLCANSHAGQGITESFFGQGTRLTVV.

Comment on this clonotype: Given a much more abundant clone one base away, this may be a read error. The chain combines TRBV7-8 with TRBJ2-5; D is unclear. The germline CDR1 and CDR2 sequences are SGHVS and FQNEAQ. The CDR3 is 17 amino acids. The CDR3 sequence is CASNLKGFPGLQETQYF. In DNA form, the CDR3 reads TGTGCCAGCAACTTAAAGGGTTTTCCCGGGCTCCAAGAGACCCAGTACTTC.

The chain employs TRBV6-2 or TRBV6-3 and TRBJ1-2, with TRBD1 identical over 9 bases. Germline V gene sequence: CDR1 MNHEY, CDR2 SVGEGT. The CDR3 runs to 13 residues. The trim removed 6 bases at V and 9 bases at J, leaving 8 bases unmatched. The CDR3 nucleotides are TGTGCCAGCAGGAAACAGGGGGCGCGTAGCTACACCTTC. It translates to CASRKQGARSYTF.

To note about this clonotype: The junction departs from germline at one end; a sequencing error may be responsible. Here the CDR3 reads CANQEWIYEQYF. The CDR3 DNA reads as TGTGCCAACCAGGAGTGGATTTACGAGCAGTATTTC. The chain combines TRBV6-1 with TRBJ2-7; D not certain. This CDR3 contains 12 residues. Germline V gene data show CDR1 as MNHNS and CDR2 as SASEGT.

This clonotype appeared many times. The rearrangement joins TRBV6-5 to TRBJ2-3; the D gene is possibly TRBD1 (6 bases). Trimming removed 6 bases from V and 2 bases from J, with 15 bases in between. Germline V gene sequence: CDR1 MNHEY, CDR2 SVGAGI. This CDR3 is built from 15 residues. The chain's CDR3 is CASSSGTISTDTQYF. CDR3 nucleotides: TGTGCCAGCAGCTCCGGGACAATCTCCACAGATACGCAGTATTTT.

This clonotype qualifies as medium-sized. CDR3 in DNA: TGCAGCGTTGAAGGAACTTTGGGTTTTAACACAGATACGCAGTATTTT. This translates into CSVEGTLGFNTDTQYF. This chain links TRBV29-1 with TRBJ2-3; no firm D call. Germline V lookup: CDR1 SQVTM, CDR2 ANQGSEA. V lost 1 base to trimming and J lost 2 bases, with 16 bases between them. CDR3 length equals 16 residues.

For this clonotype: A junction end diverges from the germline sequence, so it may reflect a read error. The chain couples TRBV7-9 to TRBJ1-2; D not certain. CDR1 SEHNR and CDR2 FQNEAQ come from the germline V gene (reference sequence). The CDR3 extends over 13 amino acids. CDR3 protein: CTSSSQTDYGYTF. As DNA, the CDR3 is TGTACCAGCAGCTCCCAGACGGACTATGGCTACACCTTC.

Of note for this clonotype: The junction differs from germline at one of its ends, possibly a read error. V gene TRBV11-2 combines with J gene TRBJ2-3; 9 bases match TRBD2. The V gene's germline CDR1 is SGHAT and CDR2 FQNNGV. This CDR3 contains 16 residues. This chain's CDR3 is CASRPPIAGATNTQYF. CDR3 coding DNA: TGTGCCAGCAGGCCTCCTATAGCGGGGGCCACAAATACGCAGTACTTT.

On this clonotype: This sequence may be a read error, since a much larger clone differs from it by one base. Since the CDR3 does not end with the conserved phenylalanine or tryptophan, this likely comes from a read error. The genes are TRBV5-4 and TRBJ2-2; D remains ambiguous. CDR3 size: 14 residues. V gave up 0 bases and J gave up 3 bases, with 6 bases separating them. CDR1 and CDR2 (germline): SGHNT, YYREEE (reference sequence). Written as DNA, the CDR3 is TGTGCCAGCAGCTTGGACGCTGACACCGGGGAGCTGTTTTAT. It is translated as CASSLDADTGELFY.

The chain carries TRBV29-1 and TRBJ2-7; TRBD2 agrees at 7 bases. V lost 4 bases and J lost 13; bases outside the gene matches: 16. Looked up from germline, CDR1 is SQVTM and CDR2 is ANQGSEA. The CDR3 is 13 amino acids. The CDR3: CSVGVLRGDDQYF. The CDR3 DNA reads TGCAGCGTTGGGGTTCTTCGGGGGGACGACCAATACTTC.

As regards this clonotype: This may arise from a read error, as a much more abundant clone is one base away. CDR3 sequence reads: CATQGTGGIYGQYF. In DNA form, the CDR3 reads TGTGCCACCCAAGGGACAGGGGGCATCTACGGGCAGTACTTC. The chain couples TRBV19 to TRBJ2-7; 12 nucleotides align to TRBD1. CDR3 length: 14 amino acids. CDR1 is LNHDA and CDR2 is SQIVND in the germline V gene (reference sequence).

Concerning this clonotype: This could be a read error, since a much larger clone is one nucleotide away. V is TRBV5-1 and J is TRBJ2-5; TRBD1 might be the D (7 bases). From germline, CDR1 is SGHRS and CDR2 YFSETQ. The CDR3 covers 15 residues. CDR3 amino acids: CASSRGTVIQATQYF. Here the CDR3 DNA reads TGCGCCAGCAGCCGCGGGACAGTTATCCAAGCGACCCAGTACTTC.

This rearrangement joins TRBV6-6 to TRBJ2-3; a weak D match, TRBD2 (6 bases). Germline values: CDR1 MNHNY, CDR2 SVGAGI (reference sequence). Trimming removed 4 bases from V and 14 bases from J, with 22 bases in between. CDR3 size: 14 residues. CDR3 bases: TGTGCCAGCAGTTCACACTCTAGCGCAGATACACTGTATTTT. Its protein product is CASSSHSSADTLYF.

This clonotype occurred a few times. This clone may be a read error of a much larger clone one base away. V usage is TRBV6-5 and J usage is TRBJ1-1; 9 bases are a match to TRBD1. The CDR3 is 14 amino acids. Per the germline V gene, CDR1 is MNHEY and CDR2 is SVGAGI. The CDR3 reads CANSRQGVRTEAFF. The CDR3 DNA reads TGTGCCAACAGTCGACAGGGGGTGAGGACTGAAGCTTTCTTT.

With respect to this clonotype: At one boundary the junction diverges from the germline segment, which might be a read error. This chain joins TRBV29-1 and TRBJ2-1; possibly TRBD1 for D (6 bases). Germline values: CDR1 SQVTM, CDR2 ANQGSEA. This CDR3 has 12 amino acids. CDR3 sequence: CSANSGAMEQFF. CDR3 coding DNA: TGCAGCGCAAATTCAGGGGCGATGGAGCAGTTTTTC.

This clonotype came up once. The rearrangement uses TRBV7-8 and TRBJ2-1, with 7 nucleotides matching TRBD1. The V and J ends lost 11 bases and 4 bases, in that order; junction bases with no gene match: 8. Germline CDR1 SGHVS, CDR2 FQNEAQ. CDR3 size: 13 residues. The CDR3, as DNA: TGTGCCTGCTGCTTACAGGGGTACAATGAGCAGTTCTTC. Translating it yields CACCLQGYNEQFF.

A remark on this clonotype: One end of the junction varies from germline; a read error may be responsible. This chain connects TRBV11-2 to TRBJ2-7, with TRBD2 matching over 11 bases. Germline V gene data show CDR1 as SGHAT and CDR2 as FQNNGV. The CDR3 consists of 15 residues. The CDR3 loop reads CVSNHPGTSGYEQYF. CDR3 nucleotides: TGTGTCAGCAACCACCCCGGGACTAGCGGTTACGAGCAATATTTC. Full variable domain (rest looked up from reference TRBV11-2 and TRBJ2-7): EAGVAQSPRYKIIEKRQSVAFWCNPISGHATLYWYQQILGQGPKLLIQFQNNGVVDDSQLPKDRFSAERLKGVDSTLKIQPAKLEDSAVYLCVSNHPGTSGYEQYFGPGTRLTVT.

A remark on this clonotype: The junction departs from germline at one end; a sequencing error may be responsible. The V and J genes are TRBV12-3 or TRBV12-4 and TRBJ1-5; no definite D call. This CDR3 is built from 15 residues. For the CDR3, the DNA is TGTGTCAGCAGTTCCGACACGATTAGCAATCAGCCCCAGCATTTT. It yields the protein CVSSSDTISNQPQHF.

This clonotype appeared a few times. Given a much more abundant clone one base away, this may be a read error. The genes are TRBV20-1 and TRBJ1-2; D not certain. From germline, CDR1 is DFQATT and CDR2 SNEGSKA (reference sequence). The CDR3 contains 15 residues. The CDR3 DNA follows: TGCAGTGCTAGAGATTCTTTTCGGGGTTTATATGGCTACATCTTC. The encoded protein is CSARDSFRGLYGYIF.

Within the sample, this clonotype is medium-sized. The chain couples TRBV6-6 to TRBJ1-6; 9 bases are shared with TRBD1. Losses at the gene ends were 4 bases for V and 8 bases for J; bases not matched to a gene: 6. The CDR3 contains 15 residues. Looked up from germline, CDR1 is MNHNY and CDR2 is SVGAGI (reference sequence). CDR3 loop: CASSLRTGEYSPLHF. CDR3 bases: TGTGCCAGCAGTTTAAGGACAGGGGAGTATTCACCCCTCCACTTT.

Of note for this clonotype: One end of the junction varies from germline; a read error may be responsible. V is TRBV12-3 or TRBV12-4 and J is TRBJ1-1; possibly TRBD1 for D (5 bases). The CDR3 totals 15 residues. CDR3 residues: CAGSLYFGVRGEAFF. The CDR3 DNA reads TGTGCCGGCAGTTTATACTTCGGGGTAAGGGGTGAAGCTTTCTTT.

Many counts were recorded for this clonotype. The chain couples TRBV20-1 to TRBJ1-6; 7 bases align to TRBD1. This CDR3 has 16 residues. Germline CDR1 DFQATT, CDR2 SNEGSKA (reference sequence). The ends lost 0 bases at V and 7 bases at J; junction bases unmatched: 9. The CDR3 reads CSARDMTGPVNSPLHF. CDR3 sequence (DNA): TGCAGTGCTAGAGATATGACAGGGCCGGTGAATTCACCCCTCCACTTT.

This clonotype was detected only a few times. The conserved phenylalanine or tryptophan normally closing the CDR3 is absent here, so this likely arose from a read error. CDR3 DNA: TGTCCCAGCAGCTCGGACTATTACGAGCAGTACTTG. As protein: CPSSSDYYEQYL. The chain combines TRBV11-2 with TRBJ2-7, with D maybe TRBD2 (6 bases). From germline, CDR1 is SGHAT and CDR2 FQNNGV. The length of the CDR3 is 12 residues.

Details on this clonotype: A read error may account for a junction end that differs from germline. The CDR3 coding sequence is TGTGCCAGCAGCCAGCCCGGGGTTCTCGGGGCTTTATTT. This encodes CASSQPGVLGALF. V and J are TRBV4-1 and TRBJ1-1; TRBD1 is a possible D gene (5 bases). The CDR3 length is 13 residues. Germline CDR1 reads MGHRA; CDR2 reads YSYEKL.

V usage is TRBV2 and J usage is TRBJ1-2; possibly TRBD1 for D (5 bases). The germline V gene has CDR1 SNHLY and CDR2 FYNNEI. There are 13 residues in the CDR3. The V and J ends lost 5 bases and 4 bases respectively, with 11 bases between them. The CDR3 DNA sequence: TGTGCCAGCAGTCGCCAGGGTGCCTATGGCTACACCTTC. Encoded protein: CASSRQGAYGYTF.